This T cell receptor (beta chain) was recorded in a study of OX40 agonist ivuxolimab in advanced cancers. Study results and limitations: The specificity for antigen of the expanded peripheral T cells was not determined.

This clone was counted only a few times. Its antigen remains unknown. The table came from immunoSEQ multiplex PCR; TCRdb's copy has only in-frame clones and leaves some out. The sample lists about 70,000 clones, around 90% occurring once. Exclusion of a patient followed from autoimmune disease history or systemic immunosuppression. The timepoints at which blood was sampled were baseline, cycle 4 day 1, and cycle 7 day 1. The TCR comes from an adult with an advanced solid tumor such as melanoma, head and neck, liver or kidney cancer. The sample consisted of CD4+ or CD8+ T cells sorted from blood, taken in a trial of the OX40 agonist ivuxolimab.

In nucleotides, the CDR3 is TGTGCCACTCAGAATCTTGGGTCCAGACATCAGCCCCAGCATTTT. It is translated as CATQNLGSRHQPQHF. The rearrangement uses TRBV19 and TRBJ1-5; D ambiguous. The CDR3 totals 15 residues. CDR1 and CDR2 (germline): LNHDA, SQIVND (reference sequence). The V end was cut by 10 bases, the J end by 5 bases, with 21 bases between.